The source of this TCR beta chain is a study of cytomegalovirus exposure and HLA in healthy donors. Regarding the study as a whole: Data from an earlier analysis indicated that most TCR beta V segments were productive either about 87% or about 30% of the time.

When sampled, the donors appeared nominally healthy, though they likely had unrecorded immune exposures. The PCR ran on 60 Vbeta and 13 Jbeta primers. TCRdb's table, derived via immunoSEQ multiplex PCR, lists solely in-frame clones and lacks some. Of 200,000 to 250,000 clones listed, roughly 88% are singletons. Comment on this clone: Its antigen is currently unknown.

The source material was PBMCs. The clonotype was recovered from a boy younger than 10 in good health and CMV-seronegative.

The CDR3 bases are TGTGCCAGCAGTTTACCGGGAGGGCCCCTAGATACGCAGTATTTT. This translates into CASSLPGGPLDTQYF. The V and J genes are TRBV28 and TRBJ2-3; 8 bases are a match to TRBD2. CDR1 and CDR2 (germline): MDHEN, SYDVKM. This CDR3 is built from 15 residues. V gave up 2 bases and J gave up 5 bases; unmatched junction bases: 6.